This T cell receptor beta chain was documented in a study of sequential checkpoint blockade in melanoma. Study-wide background: Arm A got nivolumab then ipilimumab; arm B the reverse, 1:1.

Sequenced by immunoSEQ multiplex PCR; TCRdb stores in-frame clones only, minus some. The table shows around 12,000 clones, with 60% to 80% occurring only once. By frequency in the sample, this clone is medium-sized. The same CDR3 is also encoded by other DNA sequences in this sample. Described treatment: randomized to nivolumab then ipilimumab (arm A) or the reverse (arm B). Patients had received no earlier DNA-damaging chemotherapy. Live CD3+CD8+ CD19− CD56− cells were sorted from PBMCs. Germline CDR1 SGDLS, CDR2 YYNGEE. This CDR3 has 15 amino acids. V gave up 3 bases and J gave up 4 bases; unmatched junction bases: 7.

The rearrangement joins TRBV9 to TRBJ2-5; 9 nucleotides line up with TRBD1. The source is a human donor with melanoma. The sample consisted of CD8+ T cells sorted from blood (inferred from file names), taken from a patient given nivolumab and ipilimumab in sequence. The CDR3 DNA reads as TGTGCCAGCAGCGCCTGGGACAGGGCGAGAGAGACCCAGTACTTC. It encodes CASSAWDRARETQYF.